This T cell receptor (beta chain) is drawn from a study of OX40 agonist ivuxolimab in advanced cancers. Regarding the study as a whole: Both CD4+ and CD8+ T cell populations in blood had undergone clonal expansion by week 6 at 0.1 to 3.0 mg/kg.

As for this clone: Its antigen remains unidentified.

Profiling relied on immunoSEQ multiplex PCR, and the TCRdb table lists in-frame clones only, not all of them. The profile covers 13,000 or so clones, with 67% appearing a single time and roughly 29% taken by the ten largest. Between the trimmed V and J ends, which lost 5 bases and 6 bases, there was a span of 17 bases. The CDR3 has 14 residues. The germline V gene has CDR1 LNHDA and CDR2 SQIVND (reference sequence). The sample consisted of CD4+ or CD8+ T cells sorted from blood, taken in a trial of the OX40 agonist ivuxolimab. The source of this sequence is an adult with an advanced solid tumor such as melanoma, head and neck, liver or kidney cancer. This chain links TRBV19 with TRBJ2-7, with D maybe TRBD2 (5 bases). Here the CDR3 reads CASSPRGPGGEQYF. CDR3 nucleotide sequence: TGTGCCAGTAGTCCTCGTGGTCCCGGAGGCGAGCAGTACTTC. The entire variable domain, with the rest obtained from reference TRBV19 and TRBJ2-7, is as follows: DGGITQSPKYLFRKEGQNVTLSCEQNLNHDAMYWYRQDPGQGLRLIYYSQIVNDFQKGDIAEGYSVSREKKESFPLTVTSAQKNPTAFYLCASSPRGPGGEQYFGPGTRLTVT.